This TCR beta chain came from a study of T-cell reconstitution after alpha-beta-depleted transplantation in children. Unique molecular identifiers were incorporated into the prepared TCRbeta library. TCRdb called the PCR reads again in MiXCR, with one record for every CDR3 protein. The sample has 500,000 to 750,000 distinct CDR3 sequences; 27% are singletons. This clonotype was seen more than once but under ten times. This clonotype originated in a boy in the first two years of life with Wiskott-Aldrich syndrome, due to receive a stem cell transplant. The source material was PBMCs, sampled before TCRalphabeta/CD19-depleted stem cell transplant.

This CDR3 reads CASSLGYSGQPQHF. The CDR3 nucleotides read TGTGCCAGCAGCTTGGGATACAGCGGCCAGCCCCAGCATTTT. This chain joins TRBV5-6 and TRBJ1-5; D is unresolved. The CDR3 totals 14 residues. The germline V gene has CDR1 SGHDT and CDR2 YYEEEE. Between the trimmed V and J ends, which lost 0 bases and 7 bases, there was a span of 11 bases. Filled out from reference TRBV5-6 and TRBJ1-5, the complete variable domain reads DAGVTQSPTHLIKTRGQQVTLRCSPKSGHDTVSWYQQALGQGPQFIFQYYEEEERQRGNFPDRFSGHQFPNYSSELNVNALLLGDSALYLCASSLGYSGQPQHFGDGTRLSIL.